The next 16 T cell receptor beta chains were all read from a single sample in a study of OX40 agonist ivuxolimab in advanced cancers. Clones were sequenced by immunoSEQ multiplex PCR, and TCRdb holds only the in-frame ones, with some missing. The sample has roughly 40,000 clones; 70% to 85% are singletons. The sequences come from CD4+ or CD8+ T cells sorted from blood, collected in a trial of the OX40 agonist ivuxolimab. The receptors here all came from an adult with an advanced solid tumor such as melanoma, head and neck, liver or kidney cancer.

The J gene is TRBJ1-1, the V gene TRBV6-5; D uncertain. The CDR3 runs 16 residues. Trimming removed 0 bases at V and 0 bases at J, with 11 bases between. Germline-derived CDR1 and CDR2 are MNHEY and SVGAGI. CDR3: CASSYSIYSMNTEAFF. In DNA, the CDR3 is TGTGCCAGCAGTTACTCGATTTACAGTATGAACACTGAAGCTTTCTTT.

The chain joins TRBV28 to TRBJ2-2; no reliable D call. The V gene's germline CDR1 is MDHEN and CDR2 SYDVKM. V gave up 8 bases and J gave up 5 bases, with 9 bases separating them. This CDR3 has 12 amino acids. CDR3 loop: CASRRLTGELFF. In DNA, the CDR3 is TGTGCCAGCCGCAGGTTGACCGGGGAGCTGTTTTTT.

This chain links TRBV30 with TRBJ2-5, with 7 positions matching TRBD2. The V gene end was trimmed by 3 bases and the J gene end by 4 bases; junction bases not matched to a gene: 14. This CDR3 comprises 16 residues. The germline V gene has CDR1 GTSNPN and CDR2 SVGIG (reference sequence). The CDR3 here is CAWSPFGRGVLETQYF. The CDR3 DNA reads as TGTGCCTGGAGCCCCTTTGGCCGGGGGGTCCTAGAGACCCAGTACTTC.

The chain has TRBV4-2 and TRBJ1-4; D possibly corresponds to TRBD1 (6 bases). The ends were cut back, 6 bases at V and 1 base at J, with 18 bases in the middle. Germline CDR1 LGHNA, CDR2 YNFKEQ. The length of the CDR3 is 17 residues. The CDR3 region has the DNA TGTGCCAGCAGTACAGGGTATCGAATCGAAACTAATGAAAAACTGTTTTTT. It encodes CASSTGYRIETNEKLFF.

V gene TRBV18 combines with J gene TRBJ2-7, with D maybe TRBD2 (6 bases). Germline CDR1 and CDR2: KGHSH and LQKENI. With 5 bases removed from V and 4 bases from J, the gap between germline ends came to 12 bases. The CDR3 totals 13 residues. For the CDR3, the DNA is TGTGCCAGCTCAACCGGGACTCAGTACGAGCAGTACTTC. Its translation: CASSTGTQYEQYF. The whole variable domain, remainder taken from reference TRBV18 and TRBJ2-7, is NAGVMQNPRHLVRRRGQEARLRCSPMKGHSHVYWYRQLPEEGLKFMVYLQKENIIDESGMPKERFSAEFPKEGPSILRIQQVVRGDSAAYFCASSTGTQYEQYFGPGTRLTVT.

The chain joins TRBV9 to TRBJ2-2, with D maybe TRBD1 (6 bases). Trimming shortened V by 0 bases and J by 9 bases, and 15 bases separated the two germline ends. This CDR3 has 15 residues. In germline, CDR1 is SGDLS, CDR2 YYNGEE. CDR3 bases: TGTGCCAGCAGCGTAGGAACTCAGGGGTCGAGGGAGCTGTTTTTT. Translated, it gives CASSVGTQGSRELFF.

The gene calls are TRBV5-5 and TRBJ2-2; 12 bases are a match to TRBD2. The germline CDR1 and CDR2 sequences are SGHKS and YYEKEE (reference sequence). CDR3 size: 17 residues. After removal of 5 bases from V and 6 bases from J, the junction contained 11 bases not matched to a gene. CDR3 in DNA: TGTGCCAGCAGTTTAGGACTAGCGGGAATTCAAGCCGGGGAGCTGTTTTTT. Its translation is CASSLGLAGIQAGELFF.

This rearrangement joins TRBV30 to TRBJ1-1; D gene uncertain. In germline, CDR1 is GTSNPN, CDR2 SVGIG (reference sequence). The V gene lost 0 bases and the J gene lost 5 bases, with 16 bases spanning the gap. The CDR3 length is 15 residues. The CDR3 loop reads CAWSVLGRTETEAFF. The CDR3 DNA is TGTGCCTGGAGTGTACTGGGCAGGACGGAAACTGAAGCTTTCTTT.

The J gene is TRBJ1-1, the V gene TRBV9; D unclear. This CDR3 contains 16 residues. Germline assignment: CDR1 SGDLS and CDR2 YYNGEE. V lost 3 bases, J lost 2 bases, and 17 bases lay in between. The CDR3 DNA is TGTGCCAGCAGCGCGAGTAGTAGAGAGGGTAACACTGAAGCTTTCTTT. Translation: CASSASSREGNTEAFF.

V usage is TRBV11-3 and J usage is TRBJ2-1, with 9 bases matching TRBD1. The junction had 14 bases not matched to a gene; V was cut back by 1 base and J by 7 bases. CDR1 is SGHNT and CDR2 is YENEEA in the germline V gene. The CDR3 is made up of 18 amino acids. CDR3 sequence: CASSLGSGQGFPWNEQFF. For the CDR3, the DNA is TGTGCCAGCAGCTTAGGGTCGGGACAGGGATTTCCCTGGAATGAGCAGTTCTTC.

The chain couples TRBV6-6 to TRBJ1-6; D is undetermined. The CDR3 length is 14 residues. From germline, CDR1 is MNHNY and CDR2 SVGAGI (reference sequence). V was trimmed by 4 bases and J by 14 bases, leaving 18 bases between them. The CDR3 DNA follows: TGTGCCAGCAGTTCGCTGGATACCCGGGTCACCCTCCACTTT. Translation: CASSSLDTRVTLHF.

CDR3 amino acids: CSSFQGNEAFF. DNA for the CDR3: TGCAGCTCCTTTCAGGGGAATGAAGCTTTCTTT. The chain combines TRBV29-1 with TRBJ1-1; tentative D call: TRBD1 (6 bases). Trimming removed 8 bases from V and 7 bases from J, with 14 bases in between. The CDR3 has 11 residues. Looked up from germline, CDR1 is SQVTM and CDR2 is ANQGSEA.

V is TRBV4-3 and J is TRBJ1-4; D unresolved. With 0 bases removed from V and 8 bases from J, the gap between germline ends came to 16 bases. Germline-derived CDR1 and CDR2 are LGHNA and YSLEER. The CDR3 consists of 16 residues. Here the CDR3 DNA reads TGCGCCAGCAGCCAAGATCGGACGGCGGTAGGGGAAAAACTGTTTTTT. Translating gives CASSQDRTAVGEKLFF.

The rearrangement uses TRBV28 and TRBJ2-3; D is perhaps TRBD2 (6 bases). The CDR3 is made up of 15 amino acids. Germline V gene sequence: CDR1 MDHEN, CDR2 SYDVKM. Trimming removed 5 bases at V and 2 bases at J, with 14 bases between. The CDR3 sequence: CASSPGGATTDTQYF. The CDR3 DNA is TGTGCCAGCAGTCCCGGGGGAGCGACCACAGATACGCAGTATTTT.

CDR3 sequence: CASSLTSGATGELFF. The CDR3, as DNA: TGTGCCAGCAGTCTGACTAGCGGAGCAACCGGGGAGCTGTTTTTT. The chain joins TRBV7-3 to TRBJ2-2; 9 bases map to TRBD2. The V gene's germline CDR1 is SGHTA and CDR2 FQGTGA. CDR3 length: 15 amino acids. Trimming took 6 bases from V and 5 from J; bases not matched to a gene: 7. Supplemented by reference TRBV7-3 and TRBJ2-2, the full variable domain reads GAGVSQTPSNKVTEKGKYVELRCDPISGHTALYWYRQSLGQGPEFLIYFQGTGAADDSGLPNDRFFAVRPEGSVSTLKIQRTERGDSAVYLCASSLTSGATGELFFGEGSRLTVL.

The CDR3 coding sequence is TGCGCCAGCAGCCCTGACAGGAACGCTAACTATGGCTACACCTTC. Translating gives CASSPDRNANYGYTF. The V gene is TRBV4-1, the J gene TRBJ1-2, with D maybe TRBD1 (6 bases). The CDR3 length is 15 residues. Germline V CDR1 and CDR2: MGHRA, YSYEKL. The ends were cut back, 4 bases at V and 0 bases at J, with 12 bases in the middle.